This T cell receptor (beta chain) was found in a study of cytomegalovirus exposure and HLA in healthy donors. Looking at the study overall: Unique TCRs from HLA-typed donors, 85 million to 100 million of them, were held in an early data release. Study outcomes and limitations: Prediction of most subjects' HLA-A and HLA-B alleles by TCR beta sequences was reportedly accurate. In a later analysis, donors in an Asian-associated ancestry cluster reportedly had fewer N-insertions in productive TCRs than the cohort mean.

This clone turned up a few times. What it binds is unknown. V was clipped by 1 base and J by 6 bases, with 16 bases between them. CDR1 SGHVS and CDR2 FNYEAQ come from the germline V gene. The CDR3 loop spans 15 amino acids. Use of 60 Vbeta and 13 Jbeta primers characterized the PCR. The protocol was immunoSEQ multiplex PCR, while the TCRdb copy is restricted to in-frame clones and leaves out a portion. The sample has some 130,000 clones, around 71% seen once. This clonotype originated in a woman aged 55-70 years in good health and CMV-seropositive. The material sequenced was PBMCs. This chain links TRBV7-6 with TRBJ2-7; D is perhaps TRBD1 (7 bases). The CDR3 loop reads CASSLVRGTAGEQYF. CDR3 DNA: TGTGCCAGCAGCTTAGTCCGGGGGACAGCGGGCGAGCAGTACTTC. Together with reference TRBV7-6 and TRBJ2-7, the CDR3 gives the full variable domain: GAGVSQSPRYKVTKRGQDVALRCDPISGHVSLYWYRQALGQGPEFLTYFNYEAQQDKSGLPNDRFSAERPEGSISTLTIQRTEQRDSAMYRCASSLVRGTAGEQYFGPGTRLTVT.